The 21 T cell receptor beta chains reported below all come from one sample, sequenced in a study of T cell repertoires and leukemia-associated antigens. These receptors have no identified antigens. From the 5' RACE reads, TCRdb called clonotypes with MiXCR, one entry per CDR3 protein. The sample records roughly 13,000 distinct CDR3 sequences, more than 30% being singletons. The sequenced sample was CD3+ T cells sorted from blood and cultured. The origin of the receptors is a female donor in good health.

This clonotype was picked up a small number of times. This rearrangement joins TRBV6-2 or TRBV6-3 to TRBJ2-3; 13 nucleotides match TRBD2. Germline values: CDR1 MNHEY, CDR2 SVGEGT. The V gene end was trimmed by 6 bases and the J gene end by 5 bases; junction bases not matched to a gene: 8. The CDR3 extends over 16 amino acids. CDR3 in DNA: TGTGCCAGCAGGGCTACGGGACTAGCGGGACTAGATACGCAGTATTTT. It yields the protein CASRATGLAGLDTQYF.

This clonotype is medium-sized. The junction differs from germline at one of its ends, possibly a read error. The chain combines TRBV20-1 with TRBJ1-1; D is ambiguous. The CDR3 contains 10 residues. The germline V gene has CDR1 DFQATT and CDR2 SNEGSKA (reference sequence). The CDR3 sequence is CSASWSFSHF. The CDR3 DNA reads TGCAGTGCTAGTTGGTCTTTCAGCCACTTT.

This clonotype was seen a few times. One junction end disagrees with the germline gene, perhaps due to a read error. CDR3 amino acids: CASSHPTSSEQCF. The CDR3, as DNA: TGCGCCAGCAGTCACCCTACATCCAGCGAGCAGTGCTTC. The chain combines TRBV4-1 with TRBJ2-7; D remains ambiguous. The V gene's germline CDR1 is MGHRA and CDR2 YSYEKL. The CDR3 runs to 13 residues.

About this clonotype itself: The junction differs from germline at one of its ends, possibly a read error. The genes are TRBV28 and TRBJ2-2, with D perhaps matching TRBD2 (5 bases). Looked up from germline, CDR1 is MDHEN and CDR2 is SYDVKM. The CDR3 runs to 12 residues. The CDR3 coding sequence is TGTGCCTGCAGTCCCCTCCTCGGGGAACTGTTTTTT. Protein: CACSPLLGELFF.

DNA of the CDR3: TGTGCCACAGGGTCCTACAATGAGCAGTTCTTC. This sequence encodes CATGSYNEQFF. This chain joins TRBV27 and TRBJ2-1, with D possibly matching TRBD1 (5 bases). Germline V gene sequence: CDR1 MNHEY, CDR2 SMNVEV (reference sequence). This CDR3 is 11 amino acids long. V was shortened by 10 bases and J by 1 base, with 5 bases between the two germline ends.

In this sample, this clonotype is medium-sized. V usage is TRBV6-5 and J usage is TRBJ2-5; D is uncertain. V was pared by 2 bases and J by 1 base, with 11 bases between. Per germline, CDR1 MNHEY and CDR2 SVGAGI. The CDR3 is made up of 15 amino acids. The CDR3 DNA reads TGTGCCAGCAGTTACGTGCCAGACCGCCAAGAGACCCAGTACTTC. Its translation: CASSYVPDRQETQYF.

The chain joins TRBV6-2 or TRBV6-3 to TRBJ2-1; D not resolved. Germline loops: CDR1 MNHEY, CDR2 SVGEGT. CDR3 size: 13 residues. V was shortened by 5 bases and J by 8 bases, with 13 bases between the two germline ends. In nucleotides, the CDR3 is TGTGCCAGCAGTCAACTGGAGATCTATGAGCAGTTCTTC. Protein: CASSQLEIYEQFF.

With respect to this clonotype: The DNA is omitted, as the CDR3 cannot be located on it reliably, and the CDR3 follows TCRdb's listing. This chain connects TRBV11-2 to TRBJ2-3; the DNA was not used to check the table's D call, TRBD2. CDR1 and CDR2 from the germline V gene are SGHAT and FQNNGV. The CDR3 spans 22 residues, counting both ends. The CDR3 is CASSLALAGVHEQYFGPDTQYF.

About this clonotype: The junction and the germline gene differ at one end; a read error may be behind it. The CDR3 region has the DNA TGTGCCGGCAGCCGAACCCGCCACGAGCAGTACTTC. It is translated as CAGSRTRHEQYF. The chain recombines TRBV7-8 with TRBJ2-7; no clear D gene. This CDR3 has 12 amino acids. Germline assignment: CDR1 SGHVS and CDR2 FQNEAQ.

This clonotype appeared once. The chain has TRBV5-1 and TRBJ2-5; maybe TRBD2 (5 bases). CDR1 is SGHRS, CDR2 YFSETQ, per germline. V gave up 3 bases and J gave up 3 bases, with 9 bases separating them. The CDR3 is 13 residues long. The CDR3 sequence is CASSSDGKETQYF. CDR3 DNA sequence: TGCGCCAGCAGCTCGGACGGGAAAGAGACCCAGTACTTC.

This clonotype occurred many times. The gene calls are TRBV30 and TRBJ2-1, with 12 bases lining up with TRBD2. Germline V gene data show CDR1 as GTSNPN and CDR2 as SVGIG (reference sequence). The V segment lost 4 bases and the J segment 7 bases; nucleotides outside the gene matches: 5. There are 14 residues in the CDR3. CDR3 sequence reads: CAWNRLAGENEQFF. As DNA, the CDR3 is TGTGCCTGGAACCGACTAGCGGGAGAGAATGAGCAGTTCTTC.

The chain combines TRBV7-3 with TRBJ1-5, with TRBD2 as a possible D gene (7 bases). The last part of the DNA fits TRBJ2-3 better; the J call may be wrong. CDR1 is SGHTA, CDR2 FQGTGA, per germline. CDR3 length: 17 residues. CDR3 bases: TGTGCCAGCAGCTGGGGTAGGGGGGGCATGGACTATCAGCCCCAGTATTTT. This gives the protein CASSWGRGGMDYQPQYF.

There are a few counts of this clonotype. One junction end disagrees with the germline gene, perhaps due to a read error. The chain uses TRBV6-5 and TRBJ1-1; perhaps TRBD1 as D (5 bases). The CDR3 has 11 amino acids. CDR1 MNHEY and CDR2 SVGAGI come from the germline V gene. Here the CDR3 reads CASSYSGVFVF. DNA of the CDR3: TGTGCCAGCAGTTACTCGGGGGTCTTCGTTTTT.

Within the sample, this clonotype is medium-sized. The V call is TRBV5-1, the J call TRBJ1-1; D is perhaps TRBD1 (6 bases). Trimming removed 4 bases at V and 0 bases at J, with 16 bases between. CDR3 length: 16 residues. Germline values: CDR1 SGHRS, CDR2 YFSETQ. CDR3 sequence reads: CASSLLGANLNTEAFF. In DNA, the CDR3 is TGCGCCAGCAGCCTCCTGGGGGCGAACCTGAACACTGAAGCTTTCTTT.

This clonotype has only a few counts. The rearrangement links TRBV12-3 or TRBV12-4 to TRBJ2-1; 10 bases match TRBD2. This CDR3 comprises 16 residues. V dropped 6 bases and J dropped 3; count of bases not matched to a gene: 8. The CDR3 is CASRSLAGNDYNEQFF. CDR3 coding DNA: TGTGCCAGCAGATCACTAGCGGGAAATGACTACAATGAGCAGTTCTTC.

The chain combines TRBV21-1 with TRBJ2-3; whether TRBD1, the table's D call, matches the DNA was not checked. TRBV21-1 is termed a pseudogene. The CDR3 covers 16 residues. CDR3 coding DNA: TGCGCCAGCAGCAATTTGCGGGACAACCCCACAGGTACGCAGTATTTT. This sequence encodes CASSNLRDNPTGTQYF.

There are a few counts of this clonotype. The chain has TRBV10-3 and TRBJ2-7; possibly TRBD2 for D (6 bases). CDR3 length: 14 amino acids. V was cut by 6 bases and J by 1 base, with 13 bases left in between. Germline assignment: CDR1 ENHRY and CDR2 SYGVKD. The CDR3 DNA reads as TGTGCCATCAGGACCCGGGACTCGTCCTACGAGCAGTACTTC. Its translation: CAIRTRDSSYEQYF.

This clonotype is medium-sized within its sample. The chain joins TRBV7-9 to TRBJ2-7; D not resolved. The CDR3 loop spans 14 amino acids. Per germline, CDR1 SEHNR and CDR2 FQNEAQ (reference sequence). V lost 0 bases and J 0 bases, leaving 6 bases between the germline ends. The CDR3 sequence is CASSLAQASYEQYF. Written as DNA, the CDR3 is TGTGCCAGCAGCTTAGCTCAGGCCTCCTACGAGCAGTACTTC.

By its share, this clonotype is medium-sized. The CDR3 bases are TGCAGTGCTAGAGTTTGGGACGCCTTGAGGTCACCCCTCCACTTT. Translating it yields CSARVWDALRSPLHF. J is TRBJ1-6 and V is TRBV20-1; a possible D gene is TRBD1 (5 bases). CDR3 size: 15 residues. Germline CDR1 and CDR2: DFQATT and SNEGSKA (reference sequence). V dropped 1 base and J dropped 10 bases, with 17 bases sitting between them.

The V call is TRBV12-3 or TRBV12-4, the J call TRBJ2-2; D is ambiguous. The CDR3 is 16 amino acids. V lost 5 bases to trimming and J lost 0 bases, with 13 bases between them. The CDR3: CASSLSTTTNTGELFF. DNA for the CDR3: TGTGCCAGCAGTCTATCGACAACTACGAACACCGGGGAGCTGTTTTTT.

By share of the sample, this clonotype is medium-sized. The rearrangement uses TRBV20-1 and TRBJ2-1, with D uncertain. Trimming cost V 3 bases and J 4 bases, with 13 bases left between them. Per germline, CDR1 DFQATT and CDR2 SNEGSKA (reference sequence). CDR3 size: 14 residues. The CDR3: CSASHGDGYNEQFF. The DNA for the CDR3 is TGCAGTGCTAGTCACGGAGACGGTTACAATGAGCAGTTCTTC.